The 8 T cell receptor beta chains listed next were all sequenced from one sample in a study of shared clonotypes between healthy human individuals. Repertoires were generated with immunoSEQ multiplex PCR, while TCRdb's copy carries only in-frame clones and drops some. The table lists about 2.4 million clones, 80% to 95% of them singletons, with around 0.37% in the top ten. The specimen was naive CD4+ T cells from PBMCs. As for subset: CD45RA+ positively selected. Every receptor here comes from a man younger than 30 in good health. Some clones in this sample may be carry-over from other donors' samples.

The genes are TRBV5-6 and TRBJ2-1; 10 bases agree with TRBD2. The germline CDR1 and CDR2 sequences are SGHDT and YYEEEE. V was clipped by 5 bases and J by 0 bases; unmatched bases: 11. The CDR3 is 18 amino acids. The CDR3 DNA is TGTGCCAGCAGATCCACCGGGACTAGCGAACACTCCTACAATGAGCAGTTCTTC. This translates into CASRSTGTSEHSYNEQFF.

The rearrangement uses TRBV29-1 and TRBJ2-3, with 9 nucleotides matching TRBD2. Germline trimming cut 6 bases from V and 6 bases from J; bases unmatched to any gene: 25. The germline V gene encodes CDR1 SQVTM and CDR2 ANQGSEA. The CDR3 consists of 19 residues. This CDR3 reads CSVGRGPAGGPGSIDTQYF. The CDR3 DNA reads TGCAGCGTAGGACGGGGCCCAGCGGGAGGCCCAGGTTCGATTGATACGCAGTATTTT.

The chain couples TRBV14 to TRBJ2-5, with D perhaps TRBD2 (5 bases). Germline V gene sequence: CDR1 SGHDN, CDR2 FVKESK. This CDR3 has 15 residues. Trimming removed 0 bases from V and 5 bases from J, with 13 bases in between. The CDR3 region is CASSQDLRAVETQYF. The CDR3 DNA reads TGTGCCAGCAGCCAAGATCTGAGGGCTGTGGAGACCCAGTACTTC.

The V and J genes are TRBV2 and TRBJ1-1; D call uncertain. The CDR3 loop spans 14 amino acids. Germline-derived CDR1 and CDR2 are SNHLY and FYNNEI. Trimming removed 10 bases from V and 10 bases from J, with 25 bases in between. This chain's CDR3 is CATHRTGDSVGAFF. The CDR3 coding sequence is TGTGCCACCCATCGGACGGGCGACTCTGTCGGAGCTTTCTTT.

The chain employs TRBV5-1 and TRBJ2-6; D unresolved. This CDR3 spans 17 amino acids. The ends were cut back, 0 bases at V and 2 bases at J, with 12 bases in the middle. Germline V lookup: CDR1 SGHRS, CDR2 YFSETQ. CDR3 coding DNA: TGCGCCAGCAGCTTGGTGGCTAGAGCCACTGGGGCCAACGTCCTGACTTTC. This encodes CASSLVARATGANVLTF.

The rearrangement joins TRBV2 to TRBJ1-6; D gene ambiguous. V dropped 6 bases and J dropped 11 bases, with 20 bases sitting between them. Germline V gene data show CDR1 as SNHLY and CDR2 as FYNNEI. The CDR3 spans 15 residues. The CDR3 region is CASSVPTGVSTPLHF. CDR3 in DNA: TGTGCCAGCAGCGTGCCGACCGGGGTCTCGACACCCCTCCACTTT.

Concerning this clone itself: At the DNA level, this CDR3 is encoded by other sequences in the same sample as well. The chain has TRBV5-1 and TRBJ2-7, with D maybe TRBD2 (5 bases). The CDR3 is 12 residues long. V gave up 0 bases and J gave up 7 bases, with 8 bases separating them. Looked up from germline, CDR1 is SGHRS and CDR2 is YFSETQ. CDR3 region: CASSLGRGEQYF. CDR3 DNA sequence: TGCGCCAGCAGCTTGGGACGGGGAGAGCAGTACTTC.

V usage is TRBV2 and J usage is TRBJ2-1; 12 bases are a match to TRBD2. Germline CDR1 and CDR2: SNHLY and FYNNEI. After removal of 6 bases from V and 3 bases from J, the junction contained 3 bases not matched to a gene. The CDR3 has 15 amino acids. CDR3 bases: TGTGCCAGCAGCAAGACTAGCGGGAGCTACAATGAGCAGTTCTTC. As protein: CASSKTSGSYNEQFF.